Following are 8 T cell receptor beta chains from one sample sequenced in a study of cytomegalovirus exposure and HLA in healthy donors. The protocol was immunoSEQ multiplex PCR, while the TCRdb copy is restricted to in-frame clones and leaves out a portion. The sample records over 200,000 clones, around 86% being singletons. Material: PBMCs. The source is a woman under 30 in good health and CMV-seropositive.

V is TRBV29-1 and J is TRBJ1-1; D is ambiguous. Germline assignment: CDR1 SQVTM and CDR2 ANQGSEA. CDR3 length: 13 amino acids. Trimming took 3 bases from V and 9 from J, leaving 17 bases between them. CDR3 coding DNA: TGCAGCGTTGACTCCGACGACTTAGTTAAAGCTTTCTTT. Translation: CSVDSDDLVKAFF.

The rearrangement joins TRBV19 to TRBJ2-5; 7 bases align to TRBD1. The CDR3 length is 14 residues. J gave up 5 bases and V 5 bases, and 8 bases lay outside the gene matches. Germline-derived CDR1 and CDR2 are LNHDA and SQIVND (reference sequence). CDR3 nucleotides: TGTGCCAGTAGTCTCTTGACAGGGAAGGAGACCCAGTACTTC. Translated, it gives CASSLLTGKETQYF.

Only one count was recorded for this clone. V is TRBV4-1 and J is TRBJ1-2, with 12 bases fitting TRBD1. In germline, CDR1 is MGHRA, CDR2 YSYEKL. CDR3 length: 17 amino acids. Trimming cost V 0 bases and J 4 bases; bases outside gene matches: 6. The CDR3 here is CASSQEGDRGPSYGYTF. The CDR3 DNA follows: TGCGCCAGCAGCCAAGAAGGGGACAGGGGGCCCAGCTATGGCTACACCTTC.

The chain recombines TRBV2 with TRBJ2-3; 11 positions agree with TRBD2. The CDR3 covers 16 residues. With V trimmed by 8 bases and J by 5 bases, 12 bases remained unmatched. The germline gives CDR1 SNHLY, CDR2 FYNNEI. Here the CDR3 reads CASLPFTSGSKDTQYF. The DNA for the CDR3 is TGTGCCAGCCTTCCCTTTACTAGCGGGAGTAAAGATACGCAGTATTTT.

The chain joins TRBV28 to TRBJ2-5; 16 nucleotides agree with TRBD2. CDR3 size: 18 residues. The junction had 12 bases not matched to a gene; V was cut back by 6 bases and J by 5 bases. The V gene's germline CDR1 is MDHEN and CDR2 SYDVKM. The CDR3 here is CASRTGTSGRGFHETQYF. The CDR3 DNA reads TGTGCCAGCAGGACCGGGACTAGCGGGAGGGGCTTCCACGAGACCCAGTACTTC.

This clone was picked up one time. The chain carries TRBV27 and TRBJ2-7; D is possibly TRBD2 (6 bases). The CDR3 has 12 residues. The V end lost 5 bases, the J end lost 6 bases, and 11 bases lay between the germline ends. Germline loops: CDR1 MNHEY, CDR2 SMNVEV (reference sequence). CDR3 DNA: TGTGCCAGCAGTAAAGGGGACTTCGAGCAGTACTTC. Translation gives CASSKGDFEQYF.

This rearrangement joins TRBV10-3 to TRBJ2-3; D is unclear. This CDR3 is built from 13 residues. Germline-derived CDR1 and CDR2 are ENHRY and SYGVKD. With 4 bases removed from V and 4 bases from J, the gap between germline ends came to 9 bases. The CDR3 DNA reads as TGTGCCATCAGTGTTGATAGCCCAGATACGCAGTATTTT. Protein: CAISVDSPDTQYF.

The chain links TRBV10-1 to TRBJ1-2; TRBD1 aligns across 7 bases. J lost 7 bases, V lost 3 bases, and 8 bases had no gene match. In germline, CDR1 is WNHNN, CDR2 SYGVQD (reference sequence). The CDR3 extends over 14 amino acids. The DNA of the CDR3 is TGCGCCAGCAGTGATGGGACAGCTAAAGGTGGCTACACCTTC. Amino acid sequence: CASSDGTAKGGYTF.